Listed below are T cell receptor beta chains from one sample, sequenced in a study of OX40 agonist ivuxolimab in advanced cancers. Assay used: immunoSEQ multiplex PCR; TCRdb lists only in-frame clones, some missing. This sample carries about 14,000 clones, around 82% of them seen once, and the ten largest clones take approximately 18%. Here the sequenced sample was CD4+ or CD8+ T cells sorted from blood, taken in a trial of the OX40 agonist ivuxolimab. Receptors originate from an adult with an advanced solid tumor such as melanoma, head and neck, liver or kidney cancer. CDR3s include the opening cysteine and the closing phenylalanine or tryptophan. D genes are given only for firm matches. Expanded clones get a size class; other rows say once, few or many, or leave the size out.

D,length,size,V,J,DNA,CDR3
TRBD1,15,NA,TRBV19,TRBJ2-6,TGTGCCAGTAGTACCACAGGGGTTGGGGCCAACGTCCTGACTTTC,CASSTTGVGANVLTF
NA,15,NA,TRBV5-1,TRBJ2-7,TGCGCCAGCAGCTTGGGAAGTCCCACCCTCTACGAGCAGTACTTC,CASSLGSPTLYEQYF
NA,13,once,TRBV29-1,TRBJ1-2,TGCAGCGTTGAGTGGGCAGAAAGTTATGGCTACACCTTC,CSVEWAESYGYTF
TRBD1,14,NA,TRBV9,TRBJ2-7,TGTGCCAGCAGCGTAGGTGTAGGGGGCGCCGCTCTGTACTTC,CASSVGVGGAALYF
NA,15,NA,TRBV27,TRBJ2-3,TGTGCCAGCAGTTCGAGTAGTCCGGGCACAGATACGCAGTATTTT,CASSSSSPGTDTQYF
TRBD1,12,NA,TRBV25-1,TRBJ2-1,TGTGCCAGCCAACAGGGGTCGAATGAGCAGTTCTTC,CASQQGSNEQFF
NA,16,NA,TRBV4-2,TRBJ2-1,TGTGCCAGCAGCCAAGAGGACGGGTTAGGGATCAATGAGCAGTTCTTC,CASSQEDGLGINEQFF
NA,14,NA,TRBV6-5,TRBJ2-7,TGTGCCAGCAGCCTCCCGGCAGGGGAGTACGAGCAGTACTTC,CASSLPAGEYEQYF
NA,14,NA,TRBV4-1,TRBJ2-1,TGCGCCAGCAGCCCCCATCCGAGCGGCAATGAGCAGTTCTTC,CASSPHPSGNEQFF
NA,15,NA,TRBV6-5,TRBJ1-5,TGTGCCAGCAGAAGCCCGGACGAGGTTAAGGGGCCCCAGCATTTT,CASRSPDEVKGPQHF
NA,14,NA,TRBV6-5,TRBJ1-1,TGTGCCAGCACTCCTACTCGGGGGGTCCCTGAAGCTTTCTTT,CASTPTRGVPEAFF
NA,13,NA,TRBV6-5,TRBJ1-2,TGTGCCAGCAGCTTAACATCGTACTATGGCTACACCTTC,CASSLTSYYGYTF
NA,14,NA,TRBV14,TRBJ1-2,TGTGCCAGCAGCCAATTCCAGGGTCCCTATGGCTACACCTTC,CASSQFQGPYGYTF
NA,11,NA,TRBV15,TRBJ2-1,TGTGCCACCAGCGCGCGGAGGGAGCAGTTCTTC,CATSARREQFF
NA,8,NA,TRBV25-1,TRBJ2-7,TGTGCTACCTACGAGCAGTACTTC,CATYEQYF
NA,15,once,TRBV27,TRBJ2-6,TGTGCCAGCAGTGTAATGGCGGTTGGGGCCAACGTCCTGACTTTC,CASSVMAVGANVLTF
TRBD1,15,once,TRBV30,TRBJ1-2,TGTGCCTGGAGCGGCCCGGGACAGCCAAACTATGGCTACACCTTC,CAWSGPGQPNYGYTF